What follows are 9 T cell receptor beta chains derived from one specimen sequenced in a study of graft-versus-host responses after intestinal transplantation. TCRdb's copy holds only in-frame clones and misses some; the assay was immunoSEQ multiplex PCR. The sample shows about 97,000 clones, 80% to 95% of them seen only once. Source: PBMCs, taken roughly 68 weeks after intestinal transplant. All receptors come from a human patient who received an intestinal transplant, so some T cells may come from the graft donor.

The genes are TRBV4-2 and TRBJ2-7, with D perhaps matching TRBD2 (6 bases). Germline V gives CDR1 LGHNA, CDR2 YNFKEQ. The CDR3 length is 17 residues. Trimming shortened V by 0 bases and J by 3 bases, and 18 bases separated the two germline ends. Written as DNA, the CDR3 is TGTGCCAGCAGCCAAGAGTTTTTATCCGGGGGAGGCTACGAGCAGTACTTC. Amino acids: CASSQEFLSGGGYEQYF.

This clone has just one count. The chain joins TRBV6-6 to TRBJ1-1, with no clear D. With 2 bases removed from V and 3 bases from J, the gap between germline ends came to 7 bases. Germline V gene data show CDR1 as MNHNY and CDR2 as SVGAGI (reference sequence). This CDR3 is built from 13 residues. For the CDR3, the DNA is TGTGCCAGCAGTTACGGGTCGGACACTGAAGCTTTCTTT. Translating it yields CASSYGSDTEAFF.

The genes are TRBV29-1 and TRBJ1-2; D is possibly TRBD1 (6 bases). V was shortened by 4 bases and J by 0 bases, with 12 bases between the two germline ends. Germline V lookup: CDR1 SQVTM, CDR2 ANQGSEA. The CDR3 runs to 14 residues. DNA of the CDR3: TGCAGCGTTGCTGGGGGGGCGGCTAACTATGGCTACACCTTC. Its protein is CSVAGGAANYGYTF.

This clone was seen a single time. Relative to the germline gene, one junction end is altered; a read error may explain this. The V gene is TRBV6-1, the J gene TRBJ1-5; 8 bases map to TRBD1. The CDR3 extends over 16 amino acids. CDR1 MNHNS and CDR2 SASEGT come from the germline V gene. The CDR3 DNA reads as TGTGCCAGCAGCGAAGCATGGGACAGGCCGGGGCAGCCCCAGCATTTT. Protein sequence: CASSEAWDRPGQPQHF.

The CDR3 nucleotides are TGTGCCAGCAGCTTCCTCCGACAGGGGAGGACTGAAGCTTTCTTT. Amino acid sequence: CASSFLRQGRTEAFF. The V call is TRBV6-5, the J call TRBJ1-1, with 8 bases fitting TRBD1. The CDR3 totals 15 residues. CDR1 and CDR2 (germline): MNHEY, SVGAGI. J was trimmed by 5 bases and V by 6 bases; bases with no gene match: 11.

This clone showed up just once. V usage is TRBV7-3 and J usage is TRBJ1-6; a possible D gene is TRBD1 (5 bases). This CDR3 comprises 15 residues. The germline CDR1 and CDR2 sequences are SGHTA and FQGTGA. V shed 4 bases and J shed 7 bases, with 14 bases lying between them. The CDR3, as DNA: TGTGCCAGCAGCTCCGGGGCGGGCGTCAATTCACCCCTCCACTTT. Amino acids: CASSSGAGVNSPLHF.

The V and J genes are TRBV10-1 and TRBJ1-1; D gene ambiguous. Germline values: CDR1 WNHNN, CDR2 SYGVQD (reference sequence). CDR3 size: 13 residues. V lost 0 bases and J lost 7, with 9 bases in between. CDR3 in amino acids: CASSESSSHEAFF. CDR3 nucleotide sequence: TGCGCCAGCAGTGAGTCGAGTAGCCATGAAGCTTTCTTT.

The gene calls are TRBV9 and TRBJ2-3, with 12 bases aligning to TRBD1. The junction had 5 bases not matched to a gene; V was cut back by 6 bases and J by 6 bases. This CDR3 has 14 amino acids. Germline V lookup: CDR1 SGDLS, CDR2 YYNGEE. CDR3 nucleotide sequence: TGTGCCAGCAACCGGGACAGGGGGCCCGATACGCAGTATTTT. Protein: CASNRDRGPDTQYF.

The V and J genes are TRBV6-6 and TRBJ2-3, with D perhaps matching TRBD2 (5 bases). Trimming pared 4 bases from V and 5 bases from J, leaving 19 bases between. The germline CDR1 and CDR2 sequences are MNHNY and SVGAGI (reference sequence). The CDR3 extends over 16 amino acids. CDR3 in amino acids: CASSSPAPAGVDTQYF. CDR3 nucleotides: TGTGCCAGCAGTTCCCCGGCACCCGCCGGGGTAGATACGCAGTATTTT.